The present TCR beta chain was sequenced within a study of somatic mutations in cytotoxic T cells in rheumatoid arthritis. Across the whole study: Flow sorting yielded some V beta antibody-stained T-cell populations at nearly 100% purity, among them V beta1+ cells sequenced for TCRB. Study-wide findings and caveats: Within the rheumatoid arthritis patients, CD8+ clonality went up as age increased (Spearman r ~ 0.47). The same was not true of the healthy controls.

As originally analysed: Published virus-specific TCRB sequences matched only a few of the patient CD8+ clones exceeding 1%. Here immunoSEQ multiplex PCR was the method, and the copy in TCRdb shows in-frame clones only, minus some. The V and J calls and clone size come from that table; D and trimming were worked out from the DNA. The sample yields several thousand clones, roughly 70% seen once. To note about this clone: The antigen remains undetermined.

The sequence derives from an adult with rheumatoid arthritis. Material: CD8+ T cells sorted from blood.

CDR3 in amino acids: CASSPPNERYGYTF. As DNA, the CDR3 is TGTGCCAGCTCACCACCGAACGAACGGTATGGCTACACCTTC. The chain carries TRBV18 and TRBJ1-2; D not resolved. The germline gives CDR1 KGHSH, CDR2 LQKENI. V lost 0 bases and J 5 bases, leaving 10 bases between the germline ends. The CDR3 extends over 14 amino acids.